The rows below give T cell receptor beta chains drawn from one sample of a study of T cell responses to AZD1222 COVID-19 vaccine. Data came from immunoSEQ multiplex PCR; TCRdb stores just in-frame clones and leaves some out. The repertoire holds about 150,000 clones, with over 90% as singletons. This material consisted of peripheral blood, taken on day 0 of AZD1222 vaccination. The receptors originated from an adult in good health. The CDR3 runs from the conserved cysteine through the conserved F or W. A D gene is named only where the DNA matches it firmly. Clone sizes are given selectively: once, few, many, or a class where the clone is expanded.

j_call | v_call | clone_size | d_call | cdr3_nt | cdr3_aa
TRBJ1-1 | TRBV29-1 | few | . | TGCAGCGTTGAACCGGATATGAACACTGAAGCTTTCTTT | CSVEPDMNTEAFF
TRBJ1-5 | TRBV6-1 | . | . | TGTGCCAGCAGTGACGGGGGGGGCGGGCAGCCCCAGCATTTT | CASSDGGGGQPQHF
TRBJ2-1 | TRBV9 | once | . | TGTGCCAGCAGCGTAGAAGGGGGCGCGGTAGCGGGGCGCGTCAATGAGCAGTTCTTC | CASSVEGGAVAGRVNEQFF
TRBJ1-1 | TRBV3-1/TRBV3-2 | . | . | TGTGCCAGCAGCCAAGCGGGACGGATGAACACTGAAGCTTTCTTT | CASSQAGRMNTEAFF
TRBJ1-6 | TRBV5-6 | once | TRBD1 | TGTGCCAGCAGCTGGAGGGGGCGGTCCAATTCACCCCTCCACTTT | CASSWRGRSNSPLHF
TRBJ2-7 | TRBV19 | . | . | TGTGCCAGTAGTAGGGGCCAGTCGGCGGCCTACGAGCAGTACTTC | CASSRGQSAAYEQYF
TRBJ1-2 | TRBV6-5 | . | . | TGTGCCAGCAGTCCAGGGGATCGGGGCTACACCTTC | CASSPGDRGYTF
TRBJ1-2 | TRBV5-8 | . | TRBD1 | TGTGCCAGCAGCTTGGGAGACAGGGGGTATGGTGGCTACACCTTC | CASSLGDRGYGGYTF
TRBJ1-5 | TRBV12-3/TRBV12-4 | . | TRBD1 | TGTGCCAGTGGGACAGGGGGTCCCCAGCATTTT | CASGTGGPQHF
TRBJ1-2 | TRBV19 | . | TRBD1 | TGTGCCAGTACAGGGGGGTATGGCTACACCTTC | CASTGGYGYTF
TRBJ1-2 | TRBV10-3 | . | . | TGTGCCATCAGTGAGTCCGGGACGGGCTATGGCTACACCTTC | CAISESGTGYGYTF
TRBJ1-1 | TRBV7-2 | . | . | TGTGCCAGCAGCACCCAGGGGAACACTGAAGCTTTCTTT | CASSTQGNTEAFF
TRBJ2-2 | TRBV5-8 | . | . | TGTGCCAGCGGGGGGCGGGGAAGCACCGGGGAGCTGTTTTTT | CASGGRGSTGELFF
TRBJ2-7 | TRBV2 | . | . | TGTGCCAGCAGATCCGGATCAGGGGTGGGCTACGAGCAGTACTTC | CASRSGSGVGYEQYF
TRBJ1-6 | TRBV7-8 | . | . | TGTGCCAGCACCCCGGTGGGGCCAGGGGAATCACCCCTCCACTTT | CASTPVGPGESPLHF